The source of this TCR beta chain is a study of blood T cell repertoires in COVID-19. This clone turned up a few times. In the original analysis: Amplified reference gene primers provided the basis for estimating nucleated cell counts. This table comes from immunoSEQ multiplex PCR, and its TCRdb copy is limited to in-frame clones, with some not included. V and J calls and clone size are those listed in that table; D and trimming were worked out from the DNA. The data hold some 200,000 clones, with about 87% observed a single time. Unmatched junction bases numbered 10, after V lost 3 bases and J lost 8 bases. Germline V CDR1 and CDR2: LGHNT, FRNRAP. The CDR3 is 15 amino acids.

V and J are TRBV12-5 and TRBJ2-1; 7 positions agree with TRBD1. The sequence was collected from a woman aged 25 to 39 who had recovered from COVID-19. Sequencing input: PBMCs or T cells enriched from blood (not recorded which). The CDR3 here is CASGLGTDLTHEQFF. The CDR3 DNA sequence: TGTGCTAGTGGTTTAGGGACAGACCTAACCCATGAGCAGTTCTTC. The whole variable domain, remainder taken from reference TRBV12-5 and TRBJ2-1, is DARVTQTPRHKVTEMGQEVTMRCQPILGHNTVFWYRQTMMQGLELLAYFRNRAPLDDSGMPKDRFSAEMPDATLATLKIQPSEPRDSAVYFCASGLGTDLTHEQFFGPGTRLTVL.